This T cell receptor beta chain stems from a study of blood T cell repertoires in COVID-19. Study-wide background: Samples of COVID-19 (acute and convalescent) were obtained from the United States, Italy and Spain. Sources were T cells, B-cell-depleted T cells, or PBMCs; the material itself was cDNA or gDNA.

A Seattle source enrolled patients during active infection and followed them longitudinally. Original processing methods: The assay estimated nucleated cells by amplifying reference gene primers. Measured with immunoSEQ multiplex PCR; TCRdb has only the in-frame clones, and not every one. V and J calls plus clone size are reproduced from that table; the DNA served to infer D and trimming. The data show around 300,000 clones, around 88% seen once. CDR1 SGHVS and CDR2 FNYEAQ come from the germline V gene. After removal of 5 bases from V and 5 bases from J, the junction contained 5 bases not matched to a gene. The CDR3 length is 14 residues.

This chain connects TRBV7-6 to TRBJ2-5, with 10 bases aligning to TRBD2. The sequenced material came from peripheral blood. This TCR was recovered from a woman aged 70-85 years with COVID-19, enrolled during active disease. CDR3 DNA: TGTGCCAGCAGCCCAGCGGGGGGGCAGGAGACCCAGTACTTC. Protein sequence: CASSPAGGQETQYF.